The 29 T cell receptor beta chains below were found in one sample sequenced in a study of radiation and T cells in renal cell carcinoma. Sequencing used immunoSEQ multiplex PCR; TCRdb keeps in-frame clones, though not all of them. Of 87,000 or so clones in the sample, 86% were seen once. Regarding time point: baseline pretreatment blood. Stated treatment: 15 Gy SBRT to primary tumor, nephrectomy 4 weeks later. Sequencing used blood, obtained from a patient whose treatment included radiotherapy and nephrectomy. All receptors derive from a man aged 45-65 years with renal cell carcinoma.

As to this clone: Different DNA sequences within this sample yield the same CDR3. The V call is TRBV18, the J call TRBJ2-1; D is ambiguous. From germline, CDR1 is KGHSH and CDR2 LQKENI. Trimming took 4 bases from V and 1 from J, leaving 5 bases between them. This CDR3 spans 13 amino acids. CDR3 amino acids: CASSQGSYNEQFF. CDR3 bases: TGTGCCAGCTCACAGGGATCCTACAATGAGCAGTTCTTC. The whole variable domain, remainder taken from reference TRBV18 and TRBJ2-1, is NAGVMQNPRHLVRRRGQEARLRCSPMKGHSHVYWYRQLPEEGLKFMVYLQKENIIDESGMPKERFSAEFPKEGPSILRIQQVVRGDSAAYFCASSQGSYNEQFFGPGTRLTVL.

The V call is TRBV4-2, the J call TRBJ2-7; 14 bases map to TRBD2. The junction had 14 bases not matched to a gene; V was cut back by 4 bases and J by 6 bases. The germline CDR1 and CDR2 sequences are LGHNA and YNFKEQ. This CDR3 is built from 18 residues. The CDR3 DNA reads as TGTGCCAGCAGCCTAACTATCGCCGGGACTAGCGGGAGCAGCGAGCAGTACTTC. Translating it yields CASSLTIAGTSGSSEQYF.

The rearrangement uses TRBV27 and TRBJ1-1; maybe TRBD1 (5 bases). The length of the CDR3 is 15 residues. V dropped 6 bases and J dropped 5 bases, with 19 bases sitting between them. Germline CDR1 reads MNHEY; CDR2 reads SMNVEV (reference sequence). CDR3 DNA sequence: TGTGCCAGCAGAAACCCCAGGGTATGGGATACTGAAGCTTTCTTT. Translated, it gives CASRNPRVWDTEAFF.

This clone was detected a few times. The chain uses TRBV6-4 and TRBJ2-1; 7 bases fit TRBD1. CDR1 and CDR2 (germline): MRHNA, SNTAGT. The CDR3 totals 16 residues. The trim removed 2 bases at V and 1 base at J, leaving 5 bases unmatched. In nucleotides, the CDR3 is TGTGCCAGCAGTGACCAAGACAGGGCTTCCTACAATGAGCAGTTCTTC. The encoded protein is CASSDQDRASYNEQFF.

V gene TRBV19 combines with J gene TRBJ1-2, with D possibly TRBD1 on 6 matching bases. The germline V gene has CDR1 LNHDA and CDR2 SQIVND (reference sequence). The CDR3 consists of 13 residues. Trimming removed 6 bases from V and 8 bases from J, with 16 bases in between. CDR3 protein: CASRRQEGWGYTF. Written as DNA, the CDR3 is TGTGCCAGTAGACGACAGGAGGGTTGGGGCTACACCTTC. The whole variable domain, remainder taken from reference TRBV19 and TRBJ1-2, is DGGITQSPKYLFRKEGQNVTLSCEQNLNHDAMYWYRQDPGQGLRLIYYSQIVNDFQKGDIAEGYSVSREKKESFPLTVTSAQKNPTAFYLCASRRQEGWGYTFGSGTRLTVV.

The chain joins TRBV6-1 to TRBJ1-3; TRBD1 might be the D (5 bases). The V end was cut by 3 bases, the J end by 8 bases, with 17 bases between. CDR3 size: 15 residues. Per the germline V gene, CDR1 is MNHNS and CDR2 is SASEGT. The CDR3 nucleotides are TGTGCCAGCAGTGATGGCGGGACCTACATACACACCATATATTTT. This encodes CASSDGGTYIHTIYF.

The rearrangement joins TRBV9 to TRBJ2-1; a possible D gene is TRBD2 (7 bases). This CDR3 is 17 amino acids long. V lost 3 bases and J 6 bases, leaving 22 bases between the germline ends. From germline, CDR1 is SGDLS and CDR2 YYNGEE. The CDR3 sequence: CASSEEVDGGPLNEQFF. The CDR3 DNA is TGTGCCAGCAGCGAGGAGGTTGACGGGGGGCCCCTCAATGAGCAGTTCTTC.

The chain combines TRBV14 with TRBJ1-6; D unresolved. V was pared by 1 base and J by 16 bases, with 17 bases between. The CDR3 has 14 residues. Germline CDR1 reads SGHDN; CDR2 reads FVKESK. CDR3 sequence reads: CASSQVSGSTGLHF. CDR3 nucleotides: TGTGCCAGCAGCCAAGTTTCCGGAAGCACCGGACTCCACTTT.

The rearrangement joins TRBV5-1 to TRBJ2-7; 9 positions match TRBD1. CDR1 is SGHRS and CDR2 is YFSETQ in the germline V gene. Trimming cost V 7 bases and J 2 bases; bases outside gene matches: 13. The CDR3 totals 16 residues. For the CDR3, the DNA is TGCGCCAGCTCTCCGATCTCGGGACAGGGCCCCTACGAGCAGTACTTC. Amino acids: CASSPISGQGPYEQYF. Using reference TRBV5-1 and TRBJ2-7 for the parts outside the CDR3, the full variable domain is KAGVTQTPRYLIKTRGQQVTLSCSPISGHRSVSWYQQTPGQGLQFLFEYFSETQRNKGNFPGRFSGRQFSNSRSEMNVSTLELGDSALYLCASSPISGQGPYEQYFGPGTRLTVT.

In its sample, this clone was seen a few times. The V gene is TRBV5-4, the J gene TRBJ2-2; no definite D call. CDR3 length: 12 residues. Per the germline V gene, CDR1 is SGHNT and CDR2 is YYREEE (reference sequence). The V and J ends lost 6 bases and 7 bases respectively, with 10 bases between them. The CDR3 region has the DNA TGTGCCAGCACCTTCCATGGCGGGGAGCTGTTTTTT. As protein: CASTFHGGELFF. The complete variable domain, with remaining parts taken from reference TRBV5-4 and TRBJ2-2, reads ETGVTQSPTHLIKTRGQQVTLRCSSQSGHNTVSWYQQALGQGPQFIFQYYREEENGRGNFPPRFSGLQFPNYSSELNVNALELDDSALYLCASTFHGGELFFGEGSRLTVL.

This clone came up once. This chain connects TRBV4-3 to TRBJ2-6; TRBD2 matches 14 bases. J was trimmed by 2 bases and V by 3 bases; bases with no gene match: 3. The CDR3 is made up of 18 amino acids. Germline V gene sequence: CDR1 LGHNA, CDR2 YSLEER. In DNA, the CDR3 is TGCGCCAGCAGCCAGGGGGGACTAGCGGGGGCTGGGGCCAACGTCCTGACTTTC. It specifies CASSQGGLAGAGANVLTF.

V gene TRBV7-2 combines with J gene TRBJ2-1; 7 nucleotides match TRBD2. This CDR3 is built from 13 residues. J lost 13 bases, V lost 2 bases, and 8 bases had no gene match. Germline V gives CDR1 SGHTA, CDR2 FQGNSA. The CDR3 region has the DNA TGTGCCAGCAGCTTATATCTTAGCGGGTTTCAGTTCTTC. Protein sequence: CASSLYLSGFQFF.

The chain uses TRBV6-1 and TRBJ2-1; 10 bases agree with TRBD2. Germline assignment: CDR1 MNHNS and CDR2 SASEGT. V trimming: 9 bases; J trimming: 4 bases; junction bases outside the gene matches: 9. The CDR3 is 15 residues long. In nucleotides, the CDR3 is TGTGCCAGTCCCACTTCTAGCGGGAGTTACAATGAGCAGTTCTTC. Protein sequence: CASPTSSGSYNEQFF.

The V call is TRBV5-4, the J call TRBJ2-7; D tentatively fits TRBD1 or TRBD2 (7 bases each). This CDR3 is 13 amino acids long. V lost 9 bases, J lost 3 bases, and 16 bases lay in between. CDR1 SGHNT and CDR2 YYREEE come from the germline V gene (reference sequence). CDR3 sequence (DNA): TGTGCCACAGGGGGGGCAGACCGCTACGAGCAGTACTTC. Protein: CATGGADRYEQYF.

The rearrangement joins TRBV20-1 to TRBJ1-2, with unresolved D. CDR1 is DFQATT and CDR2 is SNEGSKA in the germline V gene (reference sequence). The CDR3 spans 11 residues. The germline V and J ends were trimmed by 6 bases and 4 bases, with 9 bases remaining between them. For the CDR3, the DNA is TGCAGTGCCCCCGACACCTATGGCTACACCTTC. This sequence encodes CSAPDTYGYTF.

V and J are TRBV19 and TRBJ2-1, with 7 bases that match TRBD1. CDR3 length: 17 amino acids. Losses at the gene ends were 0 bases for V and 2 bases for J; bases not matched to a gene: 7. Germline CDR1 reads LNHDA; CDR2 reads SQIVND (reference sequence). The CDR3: CASSIDIARGTYNEQFF. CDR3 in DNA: TGTGCCAGTAGTATAGATATCGCCAGGGGGACCTACAATGAGCAGTTCTTC.

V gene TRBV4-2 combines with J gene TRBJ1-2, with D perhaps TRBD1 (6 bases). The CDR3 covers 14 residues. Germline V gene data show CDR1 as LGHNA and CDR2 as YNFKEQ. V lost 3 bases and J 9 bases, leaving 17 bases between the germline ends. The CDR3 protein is CASSQSGGLDSYTF. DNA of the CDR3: TGTGCCAGCAGCCAGTCCGGGGGCCTGGATAGCTACACCTTC.

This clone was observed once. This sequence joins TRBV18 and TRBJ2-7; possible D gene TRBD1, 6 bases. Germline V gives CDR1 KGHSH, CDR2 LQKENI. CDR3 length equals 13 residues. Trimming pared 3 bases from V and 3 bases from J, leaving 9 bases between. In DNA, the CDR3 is TGTGCCAGCTCACCCGCAGGGGACTACGAGCAGTACTTC. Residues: CASSPAGDYEQYF.

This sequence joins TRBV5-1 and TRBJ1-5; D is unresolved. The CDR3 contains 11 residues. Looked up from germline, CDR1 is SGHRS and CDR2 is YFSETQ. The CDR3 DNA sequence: TGCGCTGGGGTGAGCAATCAGCCCCAGCATTTT. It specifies CAGVSNQPQHF.

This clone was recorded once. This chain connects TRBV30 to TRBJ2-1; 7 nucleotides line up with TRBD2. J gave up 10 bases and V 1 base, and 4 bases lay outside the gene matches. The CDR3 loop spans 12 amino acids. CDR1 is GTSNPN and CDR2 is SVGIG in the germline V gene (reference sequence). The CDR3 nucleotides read TGTGCCTGGAGTGCATCGGGACTAGAGCAGTTCTTC. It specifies CAWSASGLEQFF.

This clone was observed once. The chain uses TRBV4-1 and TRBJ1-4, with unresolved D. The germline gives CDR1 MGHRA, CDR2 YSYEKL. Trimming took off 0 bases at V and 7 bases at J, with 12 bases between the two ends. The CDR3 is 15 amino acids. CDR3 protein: CASSQERQFFEKLFF. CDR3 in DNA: TGCGCCAGCAGCCAAGAGAGGCAGTTCTTTGAAAAACTGTTTTTT.

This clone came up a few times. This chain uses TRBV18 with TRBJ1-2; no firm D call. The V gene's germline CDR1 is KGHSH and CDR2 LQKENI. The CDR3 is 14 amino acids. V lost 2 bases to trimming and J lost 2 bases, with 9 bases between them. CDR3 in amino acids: CASSPSRQNYGYTF. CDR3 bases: TGTGCCAGCTCACCAAGTCGACAAAACTATGGCTACACCTTC.

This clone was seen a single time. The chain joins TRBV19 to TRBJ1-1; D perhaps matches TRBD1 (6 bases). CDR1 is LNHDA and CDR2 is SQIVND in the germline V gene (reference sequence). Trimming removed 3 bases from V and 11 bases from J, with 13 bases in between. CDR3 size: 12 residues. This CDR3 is CASSIPDRLAFF. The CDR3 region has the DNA TGTGCCAGTAGTATCCCCGACAGGCTGGCTTTCTTT.

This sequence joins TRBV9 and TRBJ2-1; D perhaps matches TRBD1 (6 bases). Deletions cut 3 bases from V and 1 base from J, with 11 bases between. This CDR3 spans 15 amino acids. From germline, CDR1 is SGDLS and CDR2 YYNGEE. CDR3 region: CASSATGRSYNEQFF. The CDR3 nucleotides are TGTGCCAGCAGCGCCACAGGGAGATCCTACAATGAGCAGTTCTTC.

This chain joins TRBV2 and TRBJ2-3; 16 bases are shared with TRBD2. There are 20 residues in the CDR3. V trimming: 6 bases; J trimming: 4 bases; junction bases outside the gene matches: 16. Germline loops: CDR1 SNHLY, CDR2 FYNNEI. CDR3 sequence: CASRAGVLGLAGGPADTQYF. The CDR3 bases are TGTGCCAGCAGGGCAGGGGTCCTGGGACTAGCGGGGGGGCCGGCAGATACGCAGTATTTT.

In DNA, the CDR3 is TGTGCCACCAGCAGAGGACAGGGTCCTAACTATGGCTACACCTTC. Amino acids: CATSRGQGPNYGYTF. This chain uses TRBV15 with TRBJ1-2, with TRBD1 identical over 7 bases. After removal of 1 base from V and 0 bases from J, the junction contained 2 bases not matched to a gene. This CDR3 has 15 amino acids. Germline CDR1 LNHNV, CDR2 YYDKDF (reference sequence).

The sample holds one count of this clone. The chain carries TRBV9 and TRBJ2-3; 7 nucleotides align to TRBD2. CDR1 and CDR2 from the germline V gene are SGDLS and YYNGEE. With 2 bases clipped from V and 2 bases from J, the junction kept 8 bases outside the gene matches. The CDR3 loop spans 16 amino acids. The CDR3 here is CASSVRRERTTDTQYF. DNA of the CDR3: TGTGCCAGCAGCGTTCGGCGGGAGAGAACCACAGATACGCAGTATTTT.

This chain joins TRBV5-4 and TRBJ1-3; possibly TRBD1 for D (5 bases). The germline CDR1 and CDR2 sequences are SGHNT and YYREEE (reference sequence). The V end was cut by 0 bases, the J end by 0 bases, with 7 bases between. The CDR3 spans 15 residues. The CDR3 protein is CASSLDRNSGNTIYF. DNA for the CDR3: TGTGCCAGCAGCTTGGACAGGAACTCTGGAAACACCATATATTTT. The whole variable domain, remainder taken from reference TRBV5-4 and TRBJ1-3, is ETGVTQSPTHLIKTRGQQVTLRCSSQSGHNTVSWYQQALGQGPQFIFQYYREEENGRGNFPPRFSGLQFPNYSSELNVNALELDDSALYLCASSLDRNSGNTIYFGEGSWLTVV.

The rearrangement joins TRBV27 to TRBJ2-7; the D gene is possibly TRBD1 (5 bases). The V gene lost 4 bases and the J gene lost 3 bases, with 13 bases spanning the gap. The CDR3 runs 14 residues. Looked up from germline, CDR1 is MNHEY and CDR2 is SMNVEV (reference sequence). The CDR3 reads CASSSGRTLYEQYF. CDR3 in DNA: TGTGCCAGCAGTTCTGGGCGGACACTCTACGAGCAGTACTTC.